The TCR beta chain under discussion was sequenced for a study of shared clonotypes between healthy human individuals. On the study more broadly: Participating donors consisted of a couple of women and a few men aged 18 to 49.

TCRdb's copy holds only in-frame clones and misses some; the assay was immunoSEQ multiplex PCR. Among 760,000 or so clones listed, 95% to 97% were seen once. Terminally differentiated effector memory CD45RA+ cells were excluded from the naive CD8 cells, which were CD45RO-negative and positively selected for CCR7. Trimming took off 6 bases at V and 7 bases at J, with 13 bases between the two ends. In germline, CDR1 is SNHLY, CDR2 FYNNEI. This CDR3 comprises 12 residues. Specimen: naive CD8+ T cells sorted from blood. The source is a man aged 25-40 years in good health. This chain links TRBV2 with TRBJ2-7; D gene unclear. Written as DNA, the CDR3 is TGTGCCAGCAGAGGCAGCCACCAGGAGCAGTACTTC. Translated: CASRGSHQEQYF.